The T cell receptor (beta chain) described here comes from a study of cytomegalovirus exposure and HLA in healthy donors. Study at large: Samples from HLA-typed donors yielded about 80 million unique TCRs in an early data release.

As regards this clone: Its antigen is not known.

Whole-study results and caveats: An ancestry cluster, one associated with Asian ancestry, reportedly showed fewer N-insertions than the approximately 650-donor mean in a later analysis. The authors listed some 150 TCR beta chains as cytomegalovirus-associated.

The CDR3 sequence is 13 residues long. Trimming stripped 4 bases from V and 5 bases from J, with 9 bases between. Germline lookup yields CDR1 LNHDA and CDR2 SQIVND (reference sequence). The PCR used 60 Vbeta and 13 Jbeta primers. Repertoires were generated with immunoSEQ multiplex PCR, while TCRdb's copy carries only in-frame clones and drops some. The table shows 150,000 to 200,000 clones, with roughly 79% occurring only once. The sequence was collected from a man between 18 and 29 years old in good health and CMV-seropositive. The V call is TRBV19, the J call TRBJ1-5; no clear D. The sample consisted of PBMCs. The CDR3 region has the DNA TGTGCCAGTAGTACCGACACGTATCAGCCCCAGCATTTT. Its protein product is CASSTDTYQPQHF.